This T cell receptor beta chain came from a study of T cell clones after liver transplantation. The table came from immunoSEQ multiplex PCR; TCRdb's copy has only in-frame clones and leaves some out. The sample gives roughly 120,000 clones, over 75% of which show up once; roughly 0.83% is in the top ten. Trimming shortened V by 3 bases and J by 4 bases, and 9 bases separated the two germline ends. This CDR3 is built from 13 residues. Germline CDR1 reads SGHTA; CDR2 reads FQGNSA. The TCR originated in a human patient who received a liver transplant. Some T cells may be transferred from the graft donor. The sequencing used CD4+ T cells from blood, collected 12 months after liver transplant. The chain links TRBV7-2 to TRBJ1-2, with D uncertain. CDR3 in DNA: TGTGCCAGCAGCTTGAGTGCCCTCTATGGCTACACCTTC. It yields the protein CASSLSALYGYTF. The full variable domain, rest sourced from reference TRBV7-2 and TRBJ1-2, is GAGVSQSPSNKVTEKGKDVELRCDPISGHTALYWYRQSLGQGLEFLIYFQGNSAPDKSGLPSDRFSAERTGGSVSTLTIQRTQQEDSAVYLCASSLSALYGYTFGSGTRLTVV.